This T cell receptor beta chain was recorded in a study of PD-L1 blockade in urothelial cancer. At the level of the study: Bladder-origin urothelial cancer in males covered about 90% of the roughly 30 patients.

General study points: Pretreatment blood TCR clonality under the median forecast improved survival.

TCRdb keeps only in-frame clones here, not all; method: immunoSEQ multiplex PCR. Among over 45,000 clones listed, around 84% were seen once. Time point: pretreatment peripheral blood. Locally advanced or metastatic urothelial carcinoma was present in patients. Concerning this clone: Antigen specificity is unknown.

Specimen: PBMCs, collected around atezolizumab (anti-PD-L1) treatment. This clonotype was obtained from a man in his 60s with urothelial cancer.

CDR3 nucleotide sequence: TGTGCCAGCAGTCTCCGGACTGCTGAAGCTTTCTTT. Its translation is CASSLRTAEAFF. The chain recombines TRBV28 with TRBJ1-1, with D unresolved. V lost 5 bases and J lost 6, with 10 bases in between. This CDR3 is 12 amino acids long. Germline CDR1 and CDR2: MDHEN and SYDVKM.